These 23 T cell receptor beta chains came from one sample sequenced in a study of regulatory T cells in long-lasting Graves disease. Time point: newly diagnosed GD, antithyroid drugs for less than 3 months. PBMC-extracted RNA yielded the TCR library. Both iRepertoire HTBI primers and Arm-PCR of CDR3 regions were used to build the TCR beta libraries. One entry per CDR3 protein results from TCRdb running MiXCR on the multiplex PCR reads. The sample yields about 620,000 distinct CDR3 sequences, around 15% seen once. A further study also used this sample, focusing on T cells in Graves' hyperthyroidism and ophthalmopathy.

The material was peripheral blood mononuclear cells (PBMCs), obtained at new diagnosis, from a patient treated with antithyroid drugs. The source of these receptors is a woman under 40 with Graves disease.

The J gene is TRBJ2-3, the V gene TRBV7-2, with unresolved D. Gene TRBJ2-1 matches the end of the DNA better, so the J call may be wrong. Looked up from germline, CDR1 is SGHTA and CDR2 is FQGNSA. The CDR3 spans 14 residues. The CDR3 bases are TGTGCCAGCAGCTCCAGGTTGTACGCCATTGGGCAGTTCTTC. The encoded protein is CASSSRLYAIGQFF.

The chain has TRBV6-5 and TRBJ2-5, with D unresolved. The CDR3 extends over 15 amino acids. V gave up 3 bases and J gave up 5 bases, with 16 bases separating them. From germline, CDR1 is MNHEY and CDR2 SVGAGI. The CDR3 bases are TGTGCCAGCAGTTATAACGCGGCCCGTGGGGAGACCCAGTACTTC. Amino acids: CASSYNAARGETQYF.

This clonotype was picked up a small number of times. The chain uses TRBV5-1 and TRBJ1-1; 8 positions match TRBD1. Germline CDR1 is SGHRS and CDR2 is YFSETQ. Germline trimming cut 4 bases from V and 0 bases from J; bases unmatched to any gene: 11. CDR3 length: 17 amino acids. CDR3 bases: TGCGCCAGCAGCCGCCCGGACAGGGATTTGATGAACACTGAAGCTTTCTTT. It codes for CASSRPDRDLMNTEAFF.

This clonotype has more than one count but fewer than ten. The V gene is TRBV11-2, the J gene TRBJ2-6; D call uncertain. CDR3 length: 18 amino acids. Germline lookup yields CDR1 SGHAT and CDR2 FQNNGV. The V end lost 3 bases, the J end lost 1 base, and 16 bases lay between the germline ends. This CDR3 reads CASSFRPLQGSGANVLTF. For the CDR3, the DNA is TGTGCCAGCAGCTTTCGGCCCCTGCAAGGGTCTGGGGCCAACGTCCTGACTTTC. Supplemented by reference TRBV11-2 and TRBJ2-6, the full variable domain reads EAGVAQSPRYKIIEKRQSVAFWCNPISGHATLYWYQQILGQGPKLLIQFQNNGVVDDSQLPKDRFSAERLKGVDSTLKIQPAKLEDSAVYLCASSFRPLQGSGANVLTFGAGSRLTVL.

This clonotype was seen only a few times. V is TRBV14 and J is TRBJ1-6, with 7 nucleotides matching TRBD1. This CDR3 has 14 amino acids. CDR1 SGHDN and CDR2 FVKESK come from the germline V gene. Losses at the gene ends were 7 bases for V and 6 bases for J; bases not matched to a gene: 6. In DNA form, the CDR3 reads TGTGCCAGCAAAGGGGGCCCTGGTAATTCACCCCTCCACTTT. Amino acids: CASKGGPGNSPLHF.

This clonotype has ten or more counts. The chain joins TRBV28 to TRBJ2-7; either TRBD1 or TRBD2 may supply D (7 bases each). V was cut by 7 bases and J by 4 bases, with 17 bases left in between. Germline values: CDR1 MDHEN, CDR2 SYDVKM. This CDR3 spans 14 amino acids. This CDR3 is CASKTGEGAYEQYF. In DNA form, the CDR3 reads TGTGCCAGCAAAACAGGGGAGGGGGCTTACGAGCAGTACTTC.

The chain couples TRBV4-1 to TRBJ1-4, with 7 bases identical to TRBD1. V gave up 4 bases and J gave up 5 bases; unmatched junction bases: 13. This CDR3 has 17 amino acids. Germline V gene sequence: CDR1 MGHRA, CDR2 YSYEKL. This CDR3 reads CASSLHNGGQSNEKLFF. CDR3 nucleotide sequence: TGCGCCAGCAGCCTACATAACGGGGGACAGTCCAATGAAAAACTGTTTTTT.

The sample holds a few counts of this clonotype. This chain joins TRBV5-6 and TRBJ2-1, with TRBD1 matching 8 bases. The CDR3 runs to 14 residues. Germline loops: CDR1 SGHDT, CDR2 YYEEEE. V lost 3 bases and J lost 5; bases outside the gene matches: 4. The CDR3 region is CASSSRQGHNEQFF. The DNA for the CDR3 is TGTGCCAGCAGCTCCAGACAGGGGCACAATGAGCAGTTCTTC.

In this sample, this clonotype turned up a few times. The CDR3: CASEFSGANVLTF. CDR3 DNA sequence: TGTGCCAGCGAGTTCTCTGGGGCCAACGTCCTGACTTTC. V is TRBV19 and J is TRBJ2-6; D unclear. Trimming pared 9 bases from V and 0 bases from J, leaving 6 bases between. Germline V gene lookup returns CDR1 LNHDA and CDR2 SQIVND (reference sequence). The CDR3 length is 13 residues.

This clonotype was found many times. V gene TRBV2 combines with J gene TRBJ2-5; no clear D gene. The germline gives CDR1 SNHLY, CDR2 FYNNEI. V lost 2 bases, J lost 4 bases, and 11 bases lay in between. The CDR3 runs to 14 residues. Here the CDR3 reads CASSESRVVETQYF. The CDR3 nucleotides read TGTGCCAGCAGTGAAAGTCGAGTAGTAGAGACCCAGTACTTC.

The chain uses TRBV11-1 and TRBJ2-2; D may match TRBD1 or TRBD2 (6 bases each). The V end was cut by 7 bases, the J end by 4 bases, with 16 bases between. The CDR3 loop spans 15 amino acids. The germline V gene has CDR1 SGHAT and CDR2 FQDESV (reference sequence). The CDR3 coding sequence is TGTGCCAGCACCAGGGGTAGGGGAGGCACCGGGGAGCTGTTTTTT. Translation: CASTRGRGGTGELFF.

This clonotype was seen only a few times. The chain recombines TRBV14 with TRBJ2-2; 7 nucleotides match TRBD2. After removal of 1 base from V and 4 bases from J, the junction contained 3 bases not matched to a gene. The CDR3 runs to 15 residues. Germline V gene lookup returns CDR1 SGHDN and CDR2 FVKESK. The CDR3 DNA sequence: TGTGCCAGCAGCCAAGCTAGCGGAAGCACCGGGGAGCTGTTTTTT. Translating gives CASSQASGSTGELFF.

This clonotype was counted ten times or more. The chain has TRBV29-1 and TRBJ2-5; 7 bases line up with TRBD1. With 5 bases clipped from V and 3 bases from J, the junction kept 6 bases outside the gene matches. The germline V gene has CDR1 SQVTM and CDR2 ANQGSEA. The CDR3 contains 13 residues. The chain's CDR3 is CSVQRGRKETQYF. CDR3 in DNA: TGCAGCGTTCAAAGGGGGCGAAAAGAGACCCAGTACTTC.

This clonotype has at least ten counts. This chain joins TRBV12-3 or TRBV12-4 and TRBJ2-1; D not resolved. This CDR3 contains 12 residues. Trimming removed 6 bases at V and 4 bases at J, with 7 bases between. CDR3 region: CASSSEYNEQFF. The CDR3 DNA reads as TGTGCCAGCAGCTCCGAATACAATGAGCAGTTCTTC.

This clonotype turned up a few times. This sequence joins TRBV30 and TRBJ1-1; D ambiguous. The germline V and J ends were trimmed by 1 base and 6 bases, with 15 bases remaining between them. The CDR3 sequence is 14 residues long. CDR1 and CDR2 from the germline V gene are GTSNPN and SVGIG (reference sequence). This chain's CDR3 is CAWSGGGFSAEAFF. The CDR3 DNA follows: TGTGCCTGGAGTGGGGGAGGGTTTTCGGCTGAAGCTTTCTTT.

This chain connects TRBV7-8 to TRBJ2-3, with 15 bases that match TRBD2. The V gene's germline CDR1 is SGHVS and CDR2 FQNEAQ. The CDR3 covers 15 residues. V was clipped by 9 bases and J by 4 bases; unmatched bases: 5. Here the CDR3 DNA reads TGTGCCAGTGGACTAGCGGGAGGGGGGTCAGATACGCAGTATTTT. Its protein is CASGLAGGGSDTQYF.

The genes are TRBV19 and TRBJ2-1; 8 bases are shared with TRBD2. Trimming removed 9 bases from V and 0 bases from J; junction bases left unmatched: 4. Germline V gene lookup returns CDR1 LNHDA and CDR2 SQIVND (reference sequence). The CDR3 has 14 amino acids. The CDR3 protein is CASMSGSSYNEQFF. The CDR3 nucleotides are TGTGCCAGCATGAGCGGGAGCTCCTACAATGAGCAGTTCTTC.

This clonotype was recorded many times. V is TRBV2 and J is TRBJ1-2; the D gene is possibly TRBD1 (5 bases). The CDR3 totals 13 residues. V gave up 8 bases and J gave up 3 bases, with 13 bases separating them. Germline loops: CDR1 SNHLY, CDR2 FYNNEI. This CDR3 reads CASCVRDYYGYTF. DNA for the CDR3: TGTGCCAGCTGTGTCAGGGACTACTATGGCTACACCTTC.

This clonotype was found a few times. V is TRBV10-3 and J is TRBJ1-2; D not resolved. The V gene lost 1 base and the J gene lost 6 bases, with 12 bases spanning the gap. This CDR3 is 14 amino acids long. CDR1 is ENHRY, CDR2 SYGVKD, per germline. The CDR3 DNA sequence: TGTGCCATCAGTGAGTGGGCCAGCCAAAATGGCTACACCTTC. It translates to CAISEWASQNGYTF.

In its sample, this clonotype was seen many times. The junction departs from germline at one end; a sequencing error may be responsible. V is TRBV2 and J is TRBJ2-5; 8 bases are shared with TRBD2. The CDR3 covers 14 residues. CDR1 is SNHLY and CDR2 is FYNNEI in the germline V gene. The chain's CDR3 is CASSKAGVRETQYF. CDR3 in DNA: TGTGCCAGCAGTAAAGCGGGAGTCAGGGAGACCCAGTACTTC.

This clonotype was counted ten times or more. The chain carries TRBV2 and TRBJ1-2; 9 bases map to TRBD1. From germline, CDR1 is SNHLY and CDR2 FYNNEI. J lost 8 bases, V lost 5 bases, and 6 bases had no gene match. There are 13 residues in the CDR3. The CDR3 here is CASSSAGQGGYTF. The CDR3 bases are TGTGCCAGCAGTTCTGCGGGACAGGGAGGCTACACCTTC.

This clonotype was found once. This chain joins TRBV6-9 and TRBJ1-1, with D unclear. The germline V and J ends were trimmed by 3 bases and 1 base, with 15 bases remaining between them. This CDR3 has 16 residues. Germline CDR1 reads MNHGY; CDR2 reads SVAAGI. The DNA for the CDR3 is TGTGCCAGCAGTTACCGGCTGGGAACCGGGAACACTGAAGCTTTCTTT. Amino acid sequence: CASSYRLGTGNTEAFF.

The chain links TRBV20-1 to TRBJ2-7; 8 bases line up with TRBD1. Looked up from germline, CDR1 is DFQATT and CDR2 is SNEGSKA (reference sequence). V trimming: 3 bases; J trimming: 0 bases; junction bases outside the gene matches: 13. This CDR3 is 17 amino acids long. CDR3 region: CSASAGGSSPFSYEQYF. The CDR3 region has the DNA TGCAGTGCTAGCGCAGGGGGCTCCAGCCCTTTCTCCTACGAGCAGTACTTC.